This T cell receptor (beta chain) originates from a study of STAT5B mutations in CD4+ large granular lymphocyte leukemia (dated 2022 in TCRdb). About the investigation overall: Among the healthy controls, the CDR3 'QG' motif was associated with a particular HLA allele. The study compared the TCRbeta repertoires of patients with CD4+ T-cell large granular lymphocyte leukemia against the TCRbeta repertoires of healthy blood donors. Flow cytometry performed on FACSCanto II or FACSVerse showed that the purified fractions had more than 95% purity among lymphocytes.

The healthy controls were 37 blood donors, and the buffy coats of these donors were supplied by the Finnish Red Cross blood service. All TCR-sequenced material derived from peripheral blood: patient blood samples and healthy donor buffy coats. Ficoll-Hypaque gradient centrifugation was used to isolate peripheral blood mononuclear cells. For the healthy controls, CD4+ cells were obtained from buffy coats by magnetic purification. Genomic DNA was extracted using the Gentra Puregene Cell and Tissue kit, and a Qubit 2.0 fluorometer was used to quantify it. TCRbeta rearrangements were sequenced from genomic DNA using the immunoSEQ assay at survey resolution. Concerning the study's data processing: In the TCR sequencing data, the lowest productive clonotype frequency that could be detected was 2.59 x 10-5. Only productive TCRbeta rearrangements, defined as complete and in-frame sequences, were included in the analyses. Clonality for each sample was calculated as Simpson clonality in the immunoSEQ Analyzer version 3.0. Clones were grouped by frequency into very rare, small, medium, large (1-20%) or hyperexpanded (>20%) categories. Generation probabilities were estimated with OLGA 1.2.3, V-gene circos plots were made with VDJtools, specificities were looked up in VDJdb, and CDR3 motifs were identified with GLIPH. TCRdb limited this immuneACCESS table to in-frame rearrangements with V and J called. A share of clones is missing; checked studies link under half to unresolved V genes, and the rest is unexplained. The DNA gave D and trimming, while V, J and clone size come from that table. The sample data list roughly 34,000 clones, and over 60% of these were observed just once. The ten largest account for more than 6% of the sample.

Here V drops 4 bases and J drops 5 bases, and the junction holds 8 bases not matched to any gene. The CDR1 and CDR2 encoded by the germline V gene are SGHNT and YENEEA. Reading from cysteine to phenylalanine, the CDR3 counts 16 amino acids. Only the CDR3 DNA is retained, 48 bases long and in frame from the first base. Turning to this clone: The target of this receptor is not known. Base qualities are not recorded, but no much larger clone differs from it by a single base.

What the authors observed across the whole study: Enrichment of TRBV06-family usage was observed among the top patient clones (8/27) relative to healthy controls (2/35). Greater clonality appeared to be present in CD4-sorted patient repertoires than in healthy CD4+ repertoires, and the difference was retained after the putative leukemic clones were removed. Main leukemic clonotypes were private to each patient, although approximately 25% of the main leukemic clonotypes were found at low frequency in the non-leukemic repertoires of other patients. The data were not HLA-matched, and the higher clonality in CD4+ T-LGLL than in CD8+ T-LGLL could be due to the relatively small sample size.

Recombination connected TRBV11-3 to TRBJ2-5, with 12 bases aligning to TRBD1. The sample consisted of CD4+ T cells from blood buffy coats. This TCR was recovered from a human donor in good health. The CDR3 is CASSSAGTGGGETQYF. The DNA sequence reads TGTGCCAGCAGCTCGGCCGGGACAGGGGGCGGGGAGACCCAGTACTTC. Beyond the CDR3, the reference TRBV11-3 and TRBJ2-5 genes provide the residues; the full variable domain reads: EAGVVQSPRYKIIEKKQPVAFWCNPISGHNTLYWYLQNLGQGPELLIRYENEEAVDDSQLPKDRFSAERLKGVDSTLKIQPAELGDSAVYLCASSSAGTGGGETQYFGPGTRLLVL.